The clone carrying this TCR beta chain was seen a handful of times. Its cognate antigen is unknown. What was sequenced were expressed TCRB transcripts, since all of the isolated RNA had been reverse transcribed. Clones were read by immunoSEQ multiplex PCR, and TCRdb kept only the in-frame ones, dropping some. The sample shows 860,000 or so clones, roughly 15% of them seen only once. The record originates from a study of beta chain features in type 1 diabetes. Study-wide results and limits: Type 1 diabetes patients showed a moderate but significant shortening of TCRB CDR3s in all four CD4+ subsets.

Germline values: CDR1 LNHNV, CDR2 YYDKDF (reference sequence). This CDR3 is 16 amino acids long. Trimming left V 0 bases short and J 6 bases short, with 14 bases between. This receptor was identified in a woman aged 18-29 years in good health. Source material: naive CD4+ T cells from blood. The rearrangement joins TRBV15 to TRBJ1-4; unclear D gene. The DNA of the CDR3 is TGTGCCACCAGCAGAGATCGGGCAAGGAGGGATGAAAAACTGTTTTTT. Encoded protein: CATSRDRARRDEKLFF.